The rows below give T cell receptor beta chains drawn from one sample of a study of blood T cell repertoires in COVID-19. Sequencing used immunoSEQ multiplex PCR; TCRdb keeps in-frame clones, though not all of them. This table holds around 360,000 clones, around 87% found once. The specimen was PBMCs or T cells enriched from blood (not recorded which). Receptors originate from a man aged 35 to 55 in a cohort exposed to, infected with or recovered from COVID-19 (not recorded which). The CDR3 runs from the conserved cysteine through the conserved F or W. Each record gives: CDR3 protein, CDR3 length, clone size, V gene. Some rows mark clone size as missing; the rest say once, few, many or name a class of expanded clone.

CDR3aa: CASSKGGSLYNEQFF
len: 15
abundance: -
v_gene: TRBV19

CDR3aa: CATSNVRQAQPQHF
len: 14
abundance: -
v_gene: TRBV15

CDR3aa: CASRRSKNTEAFF
len: 13
abundance: -
v_gene: TRBV3-1/TRBV3-2

CDR3aa: CAIRGGGNTIYF
len: 12
abundance: -
v_gene: TRBV10-3

CDR3aa: CASSLRAGGSTEAFF
len: 15
abundance: -
v_gene: TRBV5-1

CDR3aa: CSVRGLVFSTEAFF
len: 14
abundance: -
v_gene: TRBV29-1

CDR3aa: CASSYLVKAGTEAFF
len: 15
abundance: -
v_gene: TRBV11-2

CDR3aa: CASSPGRGSEGYTF
len: 14
abundance: -
v_gene: TRBV4-2

CDR3aa: CASMRGSGQPQHF
len: 13
abundance: -
v_gene: TRBV19

CDR3aa: CASSLGSTGFSGNTIYF
len: 17
abundance: -
v_gene: TRBV5-1

CDR3aa: CASSFGTSGRSYNEQFF
len: 17
abundance: -
v_gene: TRBV5-6

CDR3aa: CASSYSEQGNEKLFF
len: 15
abundance: few
v_gene: TRBV6-5

CDR3aa: CSVGEQKNQPQHF
len: 13
abundance: -
v_gene: TRBV29-1

CDR3aa: CSVGLAGVTETQYF
len: 14
abundance: -
v_gene: TRBV29-1

CDR3aa: CASSSTYEQYF
len: 11
abundance: once
v_gene: TRBV5-4

CDR3aa: CASSLALGGDNEQFF
len: 15
abundance: -
v_gene: TRBV5-1

CDR3aa: CASSLAGVNEKLFF
len: 14
abundance: once
v_gene: TRBV5-1

CDR3aa: CASSEGADYGYTF
len: 13
abundance: -
v_gene: TRBV10-1

CDR3aa: CASSREGVIYGYTF
len: 14
abundance: few
v_gene: TRBV27

CDR3aa: CASSPPQGYSTGELFF
len: 16
abundance: once
v_gene: TRBV18

CDR3aa: CASSIRYPGQARNTEAFF
len: 18
abundance: once
v_gene: TRBV27

CDR3aa: CATSDTMTGTGELFF
len: 15
abundance: -
v_gene: TRBV24-1

CDR3aa: CASSPSVAGPETQYF
len: 15
abundance: -
v_gene: TRBV6-5

CDR3aa: CASSEGVQETQYF
len: 13
abundance: -
v_gene: TRBV28

CDR3aa: CASRSPGQGAINYGYTF
len: 17
abundance: -
v_gene: TRBV28

CDR3aa: CASSLDRTTNEKLFF
len: 15
abundance: -
v_gene: TRBV7-9

CDR3aa: CAWAAGVTDTQYF
len: 13
abundance: -
v_gene: TRBV30

CDR3aa: CASSLIRYGEAFF
len: 13
abundance: once
v_gene: TRBV28

CDR3aa: CASRGQKGQETQYF
len: 14
abundance: -
v_gene: TRBV5-1

CDR3aa: CASTKTSGGTYEQYF
len: 15
abundance: -
v_gene: TRBV2

CDR3aa: CATSADRGIVGQPQHF
len: 16
abundance: -
v_gene: TRBV15

CDR3aa: CASSDLTSQVDTQYF
len: 15
abundance: -
v_gene: TRBV6-1

CDR3aa: CASSYRDGYTF
len: 11
abundance: -
v_gene: TRBV28

CDR3aa: CASSLSSGRATDTQYF
len: 16
abundance: -
v_gene: TRBV5-1

CDR3aa: CASSLPGQQANYGYTF
len: 16
abundance: -
v_gene: TRBV28

CDR3aa: CASSLGDSAVYGYTF
len: 15
abundance: -
v_gene: TRBV5-1

CDR3aa: CASSPSESRDYNEQFF
len: 16
abundance: -
v_gene: TRBV5-1

CDR3aa: CASSMTDVTPYEQYF
len: 15
abundance: -
v_gene: TRBV19

CDR3aa: CAAAVGGNTEAFF
len: 13
abundance: once
v_gene: TRBV10-2

CDR3aa: CASSESGRLAVFF
len: 13
abundance: once
v_gene: TRBV10-1

CDR3aa: CASSPGLAEYNEQFF
len: 15
abundance: -
v_gene: TRBV18

CDR3aa: CASSPMGDGNQPQHF
len: 15
abundance: -
v_gene: TRBV7-9

CDR3aa: CARSLEQYF
len: 9
abundance: -
v_gene: TRBV2

CDR3aa: CSAAGGNGYTF
len: 11
abundance: -
v_gene: TRBV20-1

CDR3aa: CASSYGQGSSYEQYF
len: 15
abundance: -
v_gene: TRBV6-5

CDR3aa: CASSSSGRTSSTDTQYF
len: 17
abundance: -
v_gene: TRBV28

CDR3aa: CASSSGLAESTDTQYF
len: 16
abundance: -
v_gene: TRBV5-1

CDR3aa: CASRLTGVNTEAFF
len: 14
abundance: -
v_gene: TRBV7-9